This T cell receptor beta chain emerged from a study of blood T cell repertoires in COVID-19. Measured with immunoSEQ multiplex PCR; TCRdb has only the in-frame clones, and not every one. The data show fewer than 150,000 clones, around nine tenths seen once. The V end was cut by 6 bases, the J end by 5 bases, with 13 bases between. The CDR3 totals 13 residues. Germline V gene sequence: CDR1 SNHLY, CDR2 FYNNEI. The sample holds a few counts of this clone. The chain has TRBV2 and TRBJ2-5; D might be TRBD2 (5 bases). The receptor was derived from a woman in her thirties or forties with acute or convalescent COVID-19. Specimen: peripheral blood. Here the CDR3 reads CASSQTRFETQYF. The CDR3 DNA is TGTGCCAGCAGCCAAACTAGGTTTGAGACCCAGTACTTC.